The T cell receptor beta chain described here comes from a study of cytomegalovirus exposure and HLA in healthy donors. Study-level results: A later analysis found most CMV-associated TCR beta chains apparently HLA-restricted.

In the PCR, 60 Vbeta and 13 Jbeta primers were used. Sequenced by immunoSEQ multiplex PCR; TCRdb stores in-frame clones only, minus some. There are about 200,000 clones in the sample; almost 80% occur only once, and around 1.8% lies in the top ten. Points on this clone: The antigen is unknown.

Sequenced sample: PBMCs. This sequence was found in a young man in good health and CMV-seronegative.

The CDR3: CASTGTSGTDTQYF. DNA of the CDR3: TGTGCCAGCACCGGGACTAGCGGCACAGATACGCAGTATTTT. This chain links TRBV4-2 with TRBJ2-3, with TRBD2 identical over 10 bases. The V gene's germline CDR1 is LGHNA and CDR2 YNFKEQ. The trim removed 7 bases at V and 1 base at J, leaving 2 bases unmatched. This CDR3 contains 14 residues.